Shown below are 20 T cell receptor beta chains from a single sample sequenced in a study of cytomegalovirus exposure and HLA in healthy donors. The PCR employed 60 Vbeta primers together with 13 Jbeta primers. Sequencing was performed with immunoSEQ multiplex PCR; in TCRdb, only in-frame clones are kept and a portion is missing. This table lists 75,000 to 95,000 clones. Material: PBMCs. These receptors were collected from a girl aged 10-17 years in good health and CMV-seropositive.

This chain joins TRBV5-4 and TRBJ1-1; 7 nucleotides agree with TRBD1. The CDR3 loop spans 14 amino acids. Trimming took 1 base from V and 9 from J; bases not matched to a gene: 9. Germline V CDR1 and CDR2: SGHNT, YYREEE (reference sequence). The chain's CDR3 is CASSLRGTAQKAFF. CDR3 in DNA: TGTGCCAGCAGCTTGAGAGGGACAGCTCAGAAAGCTTTCTTT.

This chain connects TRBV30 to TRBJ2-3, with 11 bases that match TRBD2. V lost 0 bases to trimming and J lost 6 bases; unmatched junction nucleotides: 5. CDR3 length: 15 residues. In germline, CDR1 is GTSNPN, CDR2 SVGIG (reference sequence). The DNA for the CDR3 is TGTGCCTGGAGTGTTAGCGGGGGGGCCTTTGATACGCAGTATTTT. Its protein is CAWSVSGGAFDTQYF. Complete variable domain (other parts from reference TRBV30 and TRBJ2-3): SQTIHQWPATLVQPVGSPLSLECTVEGTSNPNLYWYRQAAGRGLQLLFYSVGIGQISSEVPQNLSASRPQDRQFILSSKKLLLSDSGFYLCAWSVSGGAFDTQYFGPGTRLTVL.

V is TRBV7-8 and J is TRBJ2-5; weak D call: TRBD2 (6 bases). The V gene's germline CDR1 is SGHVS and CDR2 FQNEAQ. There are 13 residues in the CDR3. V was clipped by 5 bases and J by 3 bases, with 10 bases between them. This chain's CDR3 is CASSIGGEETQYF. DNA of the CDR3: TGTGCCAGCAGCATCGGCGGGGAAGAGACCCAGTACTTC.

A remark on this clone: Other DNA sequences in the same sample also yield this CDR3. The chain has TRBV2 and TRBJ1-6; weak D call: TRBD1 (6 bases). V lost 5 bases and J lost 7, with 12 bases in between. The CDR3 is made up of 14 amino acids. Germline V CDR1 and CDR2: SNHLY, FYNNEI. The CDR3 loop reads CASSLYQGNSPLHF. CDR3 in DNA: TGTGCCAGCAGTCTGTACCAGGGGAATTCACCCCTCCACTTT.

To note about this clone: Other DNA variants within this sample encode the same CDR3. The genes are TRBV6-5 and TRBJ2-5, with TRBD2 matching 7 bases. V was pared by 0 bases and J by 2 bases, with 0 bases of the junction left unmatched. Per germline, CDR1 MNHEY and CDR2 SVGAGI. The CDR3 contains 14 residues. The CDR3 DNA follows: TGTGCCAGCAGTTACTCGGGGGGGCAAGAGACCCAGTACTTC. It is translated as CASSYSGGQETQYF.

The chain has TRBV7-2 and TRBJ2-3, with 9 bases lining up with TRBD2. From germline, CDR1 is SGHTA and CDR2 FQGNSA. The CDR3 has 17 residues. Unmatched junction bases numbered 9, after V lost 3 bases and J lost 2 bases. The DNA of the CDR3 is TGTGCCAGCAGCTTTGGCGCGGGGGGGCCCTACACAGATACGCAGTATTTT. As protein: CASSFGAGGPYTDTQYF. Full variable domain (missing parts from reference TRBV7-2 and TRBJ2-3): GAGVSQSPSNKVTEKGKDVELRCDPISGHTALYWYRQSLGQGLEFLIYFQGNSAPDKSGLPSDRFSAERTGGSVSTLTIQRTQQEDSAVYLCASSFGAGGPYTDTQYFGPGTRLTVL.

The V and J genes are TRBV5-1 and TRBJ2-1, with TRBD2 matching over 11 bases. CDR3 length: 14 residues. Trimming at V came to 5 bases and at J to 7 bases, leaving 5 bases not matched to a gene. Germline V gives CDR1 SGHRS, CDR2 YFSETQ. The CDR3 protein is CASRTSGDRNEQFF. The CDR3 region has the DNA TGCGCCAGCAGGACTAGCGGGGATAGGAATGAGCAGTTCTTC. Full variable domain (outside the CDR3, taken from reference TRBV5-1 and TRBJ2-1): KAGVTQTPRYLIKTRGQQVTLSCSPISGHRSVSWYQQTPGQGLQFLFEYFSETQRNKGNFPGRFSGRQFSNSRSEMNVSTLELGDSALYLCASRTSGDRNEQFFGPGTRLTVL.

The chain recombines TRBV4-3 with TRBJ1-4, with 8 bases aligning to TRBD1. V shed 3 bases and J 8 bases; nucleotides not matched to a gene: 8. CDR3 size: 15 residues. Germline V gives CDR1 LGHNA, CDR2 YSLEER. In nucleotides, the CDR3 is TGCGCCAGCAGCCAGACAGGGGTCGCTGGGGAAAAACTGTTTTTT. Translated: CASSQTGVAGEKLFF.

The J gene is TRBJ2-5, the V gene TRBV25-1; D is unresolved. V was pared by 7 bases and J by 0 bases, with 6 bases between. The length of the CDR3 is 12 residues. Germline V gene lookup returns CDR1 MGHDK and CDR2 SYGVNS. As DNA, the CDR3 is TGTGCCAGCAACCCAGACCAAGAGACCCAGTACTTC. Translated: CASNPDQETQYF.

CDR3 region: CASSPGGGGGLSYEQYF. The DNA of the CDR3 is TGTGCCAGCTCACCAGGTGGCGGCGGGGGGCTATCCTACGAGCAGTACTTC. The chain uses TRBV18 and TRBJ2-7, with TRBD2 identical over 8 bases. The CDR3 runs to 17 residues. Trimming removed 2 bases from V and 1 base from J; junction bases left unmatched: 10. Per the germline V gene, CDR1 is KGHSH and CDR2 is LQKENI.

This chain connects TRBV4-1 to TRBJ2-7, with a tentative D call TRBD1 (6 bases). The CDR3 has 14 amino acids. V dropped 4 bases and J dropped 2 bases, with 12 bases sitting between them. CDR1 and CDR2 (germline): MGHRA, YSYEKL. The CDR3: CASSRDKETYEQYF. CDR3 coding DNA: TGCGCCAGCAGCCGGGACAAGGAGACCTACGAGCAGTACTTC.

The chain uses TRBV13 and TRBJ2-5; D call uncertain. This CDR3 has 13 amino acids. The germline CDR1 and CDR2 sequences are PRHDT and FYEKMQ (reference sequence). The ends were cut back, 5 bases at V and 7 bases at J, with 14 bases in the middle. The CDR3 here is CASSPAERATQYF. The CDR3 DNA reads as TGTGCCAGCAGCCCCGCTGAGCGTGCGACCCAGTACTTC.

CDR3 sequence: CASSWEGGNQPQHF. The CDR3 DNA sequence: TGTGCCAGCAGTTGGGAAGGGGGTAATCAGCCCCAGCATTTT. J is TRBJ1-5 and V is TRBV6-1; the D gene is possibly TRBD1 (6 bases). CDR1 is MNHNS and CDR2 is SASEGT in the germline V gene. This CDR3 spans 14 amino acids. Trimming shortened V by 5 bases and J by 4 bases, and 12 bases separated the two germline ends.

CDR3 protein: CASSSKLLAGADTQYF. DNA of the CDR3: TGTGCCAGCAGCTCTAAACTACTAGCGGGGGCAGATACGCAGTATTTT. The V call is TRBV7-2, the J call TRBJ2-3; the match to TRBD2 covers 11 bases. After removal of 4 bases from V and 4 bases from J, the junction contained 7 bases not matched to a gene. The CDR3 runs to 16 residues. Germline values: CDR1 SGHTA, CDR2 FQGNSA.

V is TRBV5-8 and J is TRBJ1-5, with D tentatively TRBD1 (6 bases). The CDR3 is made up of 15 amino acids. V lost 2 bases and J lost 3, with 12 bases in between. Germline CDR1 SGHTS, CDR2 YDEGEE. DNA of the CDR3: TGTGCCAGCAGCTTCACAGGGTGGGACAATCAGCCCCAGCATTTT. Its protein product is CASSFTGWDNQPQHF. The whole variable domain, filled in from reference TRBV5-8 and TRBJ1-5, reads EAGVTQSPTHLIKTRGQQATLRCSPISGHTSVYWYQQALGLGLQFLLWYDEGEERNRGNFPPRFSGRQFPNYSSELNVNALELEDSALYLCASSFTGWDNQPQHFGDGTRLSIL.

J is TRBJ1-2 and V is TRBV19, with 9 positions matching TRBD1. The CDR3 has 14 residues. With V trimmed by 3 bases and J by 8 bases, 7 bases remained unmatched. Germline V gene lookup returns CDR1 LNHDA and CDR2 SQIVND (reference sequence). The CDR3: CASSMRTGEGGYTF. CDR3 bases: TGTGCCAGTAGTATGCGGACAGGGGAAGGCGGCTACACCTTC.

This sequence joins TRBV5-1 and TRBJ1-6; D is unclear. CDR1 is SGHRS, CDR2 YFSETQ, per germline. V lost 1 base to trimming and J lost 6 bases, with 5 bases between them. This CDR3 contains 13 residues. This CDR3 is CASSLIVNSPLHF. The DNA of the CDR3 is TGCGCCAGCAGCTTGATAGTTAATTCACCCCTCCACTTT. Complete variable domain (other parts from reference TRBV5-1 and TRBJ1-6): KAGVTQTPRYLIKTRGQQVTLSCSPISGHRSVSWYQQTPGQGLQFLFEYFSETQRNKGNFPGRFSGRQFSNSRSEMNVSTLELGDSALYLCASSLIVNSPLHFGNGTRLTVT.

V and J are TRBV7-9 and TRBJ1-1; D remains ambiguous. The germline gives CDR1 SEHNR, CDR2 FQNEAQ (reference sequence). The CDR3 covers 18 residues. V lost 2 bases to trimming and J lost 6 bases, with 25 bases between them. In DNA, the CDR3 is TGTGCCAGCAGCTTACCTTCTTCGGATTCGGGGTTTCACCCTGAAGCTTTCTTT. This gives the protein CASSLPSSDSGFHPEAFF.

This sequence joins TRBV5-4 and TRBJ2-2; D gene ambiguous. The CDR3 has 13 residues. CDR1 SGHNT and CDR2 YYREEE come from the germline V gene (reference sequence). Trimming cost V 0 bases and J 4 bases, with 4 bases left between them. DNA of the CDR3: TGTGCCAGCAGCTTGGACGGCACCGGGGAGCTGTTTTTT. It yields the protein CASSLDGTGELFF.

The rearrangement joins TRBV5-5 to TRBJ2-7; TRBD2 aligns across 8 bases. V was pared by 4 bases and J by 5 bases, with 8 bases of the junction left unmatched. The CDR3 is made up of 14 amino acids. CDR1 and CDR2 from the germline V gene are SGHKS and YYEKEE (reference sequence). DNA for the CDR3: TGTGCCAGCAGCCATTTAGCGGGGAGCCACGAGCAGTACTTC. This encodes CASSHLAGSHEQYF.